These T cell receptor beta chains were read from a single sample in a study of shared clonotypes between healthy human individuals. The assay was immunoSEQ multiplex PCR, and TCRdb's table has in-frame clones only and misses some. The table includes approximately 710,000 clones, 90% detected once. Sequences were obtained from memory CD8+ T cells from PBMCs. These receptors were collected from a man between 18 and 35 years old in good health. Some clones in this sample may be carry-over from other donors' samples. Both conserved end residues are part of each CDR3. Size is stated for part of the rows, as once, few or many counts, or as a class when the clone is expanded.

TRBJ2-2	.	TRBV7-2	CASSPPQGRTGELFF
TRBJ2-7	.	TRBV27	CASQGPSYEQYF
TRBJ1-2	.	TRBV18	CASSPEGQGALWRDNGYTF
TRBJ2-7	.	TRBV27	CASKQAGGPVEQYF
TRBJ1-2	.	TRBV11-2	CASSLQPEGRSGYTF
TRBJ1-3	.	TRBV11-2	CAISPWGNTIYF
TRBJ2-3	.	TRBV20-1	CSATNRGHQYF
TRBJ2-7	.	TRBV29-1	CSARETYEQYF
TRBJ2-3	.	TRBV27	CASSSFPQGGRVTDTQYF
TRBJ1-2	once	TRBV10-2	CASSEGSRVGGYTF
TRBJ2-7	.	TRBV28	CASSMISARAYEQYF
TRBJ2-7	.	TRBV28	CASSYHIGQGTYEQYF
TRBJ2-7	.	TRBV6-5	CATQSGVGTHYEQYF
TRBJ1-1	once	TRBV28	CASSLIVSTEAFF
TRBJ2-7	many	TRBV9	CASSHGEGTYEQYF
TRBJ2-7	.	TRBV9	CASSPGQGITYEQYF
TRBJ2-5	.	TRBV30	CAWRKGLAGGPDRETQYF
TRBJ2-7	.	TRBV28	CASRDTSKGVEQYF
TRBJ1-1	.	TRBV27	CASSFMQTNTEAFF
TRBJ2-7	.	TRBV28	CASGNPGLPYEQYF
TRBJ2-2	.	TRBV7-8	CASSLSPPTSGELFF
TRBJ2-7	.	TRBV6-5	CASRPDRGGSYEQYF